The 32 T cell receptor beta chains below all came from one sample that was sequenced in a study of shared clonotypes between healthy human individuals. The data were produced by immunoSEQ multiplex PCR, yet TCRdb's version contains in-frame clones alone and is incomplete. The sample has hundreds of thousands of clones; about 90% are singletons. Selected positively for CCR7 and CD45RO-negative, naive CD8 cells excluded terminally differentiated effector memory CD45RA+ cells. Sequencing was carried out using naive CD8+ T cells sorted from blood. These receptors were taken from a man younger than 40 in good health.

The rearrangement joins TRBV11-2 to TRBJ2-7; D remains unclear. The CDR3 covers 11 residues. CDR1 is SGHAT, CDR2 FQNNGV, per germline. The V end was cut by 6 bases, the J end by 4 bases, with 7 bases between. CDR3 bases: TGTGCCAGCAGGTTTAAGTACGAGCAGTACTTC. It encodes CASRFKYEQYF.

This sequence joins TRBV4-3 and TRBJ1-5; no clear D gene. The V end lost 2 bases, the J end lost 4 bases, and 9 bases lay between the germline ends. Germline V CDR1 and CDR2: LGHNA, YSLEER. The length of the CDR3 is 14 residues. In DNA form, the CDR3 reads TGCGCCAGCAGCCAACAAGAGAATAATCAGCCCCAGCATTTT. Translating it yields CASSQQENNQPQHF.

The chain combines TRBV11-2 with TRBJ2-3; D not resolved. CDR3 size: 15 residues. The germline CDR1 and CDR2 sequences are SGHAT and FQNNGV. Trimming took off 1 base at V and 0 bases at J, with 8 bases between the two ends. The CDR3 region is CASSLGGTSTDTQYF. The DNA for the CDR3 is TGTGCCAGCAGCTTAGGGGGAACTAGCACAGATACGCAGTATTTT.

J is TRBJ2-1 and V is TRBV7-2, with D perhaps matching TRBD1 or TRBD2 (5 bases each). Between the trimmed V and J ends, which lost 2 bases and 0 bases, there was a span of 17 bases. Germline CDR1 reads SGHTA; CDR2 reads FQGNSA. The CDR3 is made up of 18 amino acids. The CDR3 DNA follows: TGTGCCAGCAGCTTACCCCCGCTTGGGGGAACCTCCTACAATGAGCAGTTCTTC. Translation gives CASSLPPLGGTSYNEQFF.

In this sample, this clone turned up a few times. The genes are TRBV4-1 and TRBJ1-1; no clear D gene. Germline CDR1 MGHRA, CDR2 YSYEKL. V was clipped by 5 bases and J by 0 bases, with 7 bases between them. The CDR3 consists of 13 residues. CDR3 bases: TGCGCCAGCAGCAATGAATTGAACACTGAAGCTTTCTTT. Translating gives CASSNELNTEAFF.

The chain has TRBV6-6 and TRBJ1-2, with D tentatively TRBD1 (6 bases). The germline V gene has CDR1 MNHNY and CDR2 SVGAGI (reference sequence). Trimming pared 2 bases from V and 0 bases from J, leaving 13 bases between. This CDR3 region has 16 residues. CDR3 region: CASSYLSQGTNYGYTF. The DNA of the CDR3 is TGTGCCAGCAGTTACCTCTCCCAGGGGACTAACTATGGCTACACCTTC.

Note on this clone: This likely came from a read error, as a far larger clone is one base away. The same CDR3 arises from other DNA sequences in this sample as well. The CDR3 nucleotides read TGTGCCAGCAGTTTATCCTACGAGCAGTACTTC. Amino acids: CASSLSYEQYF. The V gene is TRBV7-9, the J gene TRBJ2-7; no definite D call. CDR3 length: 11 residues. Looked up from germline, CDR1 is SEHNR and CDR2 is FQNEAQ (reference sequence). Trimming left V 6 bases short and J 1 base short, with 4 bases between.

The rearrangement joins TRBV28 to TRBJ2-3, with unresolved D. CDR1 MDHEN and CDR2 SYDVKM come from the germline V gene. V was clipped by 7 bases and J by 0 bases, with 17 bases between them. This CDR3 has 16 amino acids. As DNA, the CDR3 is TGTGCCAGCACCGACCCCAGATATCCAAGCACAGATACGCAGTATTTT. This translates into CASTDPRYPSTDTQYF.

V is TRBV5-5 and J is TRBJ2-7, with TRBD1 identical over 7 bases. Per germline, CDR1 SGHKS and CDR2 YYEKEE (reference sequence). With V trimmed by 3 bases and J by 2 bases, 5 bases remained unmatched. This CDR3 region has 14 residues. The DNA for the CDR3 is TGTGCCAGCAGCTGGCCGGGACAGACCTACGAGCAGTACTTC. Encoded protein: CASSWPGQTYEQYF.

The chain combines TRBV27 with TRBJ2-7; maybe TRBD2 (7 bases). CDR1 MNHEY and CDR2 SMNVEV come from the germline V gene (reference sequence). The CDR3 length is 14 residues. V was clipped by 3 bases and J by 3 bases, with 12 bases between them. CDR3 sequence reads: CASSFLGGDYEQYF. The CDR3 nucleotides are TGTGCCAGCAGTTTTTTAGGGGGGGACTACGAGCAGTACTTC.

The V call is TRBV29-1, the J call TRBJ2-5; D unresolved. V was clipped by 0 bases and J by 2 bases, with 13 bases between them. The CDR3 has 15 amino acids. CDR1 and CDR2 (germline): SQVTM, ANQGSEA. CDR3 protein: CSVEDAWVEQETQYF. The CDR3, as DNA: TGCAGCGTTGAAGATGCTTGGGTAGAACAAGAGACCCAGTACTTC.

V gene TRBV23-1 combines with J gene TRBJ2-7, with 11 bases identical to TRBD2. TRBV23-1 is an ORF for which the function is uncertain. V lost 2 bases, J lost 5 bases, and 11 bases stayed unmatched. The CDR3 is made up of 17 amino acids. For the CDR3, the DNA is TGCGCCAGCAGTCAAGTTCAGTCGACTAGCGGGACGGACGAGCAGTACTTC. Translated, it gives CASSQVQSTSGTDEQYF.

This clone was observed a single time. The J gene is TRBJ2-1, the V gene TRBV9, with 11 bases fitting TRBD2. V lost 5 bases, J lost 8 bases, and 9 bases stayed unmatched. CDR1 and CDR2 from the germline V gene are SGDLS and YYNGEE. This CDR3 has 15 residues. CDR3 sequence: CASSPRLAGWDEQFF. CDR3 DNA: TGTGCCAGCAGTCCCAGACTAGCGGGATGGGATGAGCAGTTCTTC.

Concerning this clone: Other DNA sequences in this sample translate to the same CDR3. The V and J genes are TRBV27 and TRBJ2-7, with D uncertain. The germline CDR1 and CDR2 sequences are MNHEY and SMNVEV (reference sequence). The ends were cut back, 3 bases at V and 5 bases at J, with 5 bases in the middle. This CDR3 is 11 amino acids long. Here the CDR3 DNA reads TGTGCCAGCAGTTTTGGTAACGAGCAGTACTTC. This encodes CASSFGNEQYF.

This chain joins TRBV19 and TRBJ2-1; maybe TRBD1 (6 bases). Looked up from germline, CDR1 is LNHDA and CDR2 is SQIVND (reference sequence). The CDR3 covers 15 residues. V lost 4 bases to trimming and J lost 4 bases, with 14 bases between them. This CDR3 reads CASSTSGTPYNEQFF. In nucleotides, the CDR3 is TGTGCCAGTAGTACCTCCGGGACACCTTACAATGAGCAGTTCTTC.

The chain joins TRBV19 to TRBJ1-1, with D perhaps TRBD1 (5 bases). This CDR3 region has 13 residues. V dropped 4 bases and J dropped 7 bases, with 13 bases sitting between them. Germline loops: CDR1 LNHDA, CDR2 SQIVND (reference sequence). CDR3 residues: CASSTWGENEAFF. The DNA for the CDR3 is TGTGCCAGTAGTACCTGGGGGGAGAATGAAGCTTTCTTT.

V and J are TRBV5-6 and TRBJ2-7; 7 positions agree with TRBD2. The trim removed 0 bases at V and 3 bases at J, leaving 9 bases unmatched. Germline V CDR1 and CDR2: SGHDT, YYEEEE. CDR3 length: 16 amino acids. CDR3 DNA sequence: TGTGCCAGCAGCTTGGGGGAGGGGCTTAGGCTCTACGAGCAGTACTTC. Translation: CASSLGEGLRLYEQYF.

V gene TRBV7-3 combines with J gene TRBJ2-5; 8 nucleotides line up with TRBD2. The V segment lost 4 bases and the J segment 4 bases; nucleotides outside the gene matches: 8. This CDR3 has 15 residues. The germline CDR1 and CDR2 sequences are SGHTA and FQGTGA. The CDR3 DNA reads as TGTGCCAGCAGCTCCAGCGGGAGCAAAGGAGAGACCCAGTACTTC. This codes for CASSSSGSKGETQYF.

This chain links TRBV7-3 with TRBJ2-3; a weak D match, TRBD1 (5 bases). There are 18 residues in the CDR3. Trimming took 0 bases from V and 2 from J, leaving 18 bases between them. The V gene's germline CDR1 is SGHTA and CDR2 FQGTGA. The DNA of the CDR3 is TGTGCCAGCAGCTTAACGAGAGGTTCAGGGCCCAACACAGATACGCAGTATTTT. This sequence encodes CASSLTRGSGPNTDTQYF.

DNA of the CDR3: TGTGCCAGCAGCTTAGGTAGCGGGAGGAAGAATGAGCAGTTCTTC. Its translation is CASSLGSGRKNEQFF. This sequence joins TRBV7-9 and TRBJ2-1; 10 bases line up with TRBD2. The ends lost 1 base at V and 7 bases at J; junction bases unmatched: 4. Germline V lookup: CDR1 SEHNR, CDR2 FQNEAQ (reference sequence). The CDR3 covers 15 residues.

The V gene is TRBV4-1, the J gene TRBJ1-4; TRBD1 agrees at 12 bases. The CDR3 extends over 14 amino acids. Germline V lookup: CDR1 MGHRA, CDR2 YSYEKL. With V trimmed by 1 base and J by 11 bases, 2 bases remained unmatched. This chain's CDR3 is CASSQVGQGAKLFF. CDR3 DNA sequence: TGCGCCAGCAGCCAAGTGGGACAGGGGGCGAAACTGTTTTTT.

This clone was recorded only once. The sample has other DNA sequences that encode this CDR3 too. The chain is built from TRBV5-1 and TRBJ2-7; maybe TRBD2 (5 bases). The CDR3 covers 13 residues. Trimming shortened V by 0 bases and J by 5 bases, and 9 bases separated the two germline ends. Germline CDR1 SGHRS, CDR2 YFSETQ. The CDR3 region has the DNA TGCGCCAGCAGCTTGGAGGGAGTAAACGAGCAGTACTTC. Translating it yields CASSLEGVNEQYF. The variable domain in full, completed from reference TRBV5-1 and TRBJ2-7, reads KAGVTQTPRYLIKTRGQQVTLSCSPISGHRSVSWYQQTPGQGLQFLFEYFSETQRNKGNFPGRFSGRQFSNSRSEMNVSTLELGDSALYLCASSLEGVNEQYFGPGTRLTVT.

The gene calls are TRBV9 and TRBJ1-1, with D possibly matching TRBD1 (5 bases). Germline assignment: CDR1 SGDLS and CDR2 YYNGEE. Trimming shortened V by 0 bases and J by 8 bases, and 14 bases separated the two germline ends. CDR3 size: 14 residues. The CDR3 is CASSVAAGTGEAFF. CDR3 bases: TGTGCCAGCAGCGTAGCGGCAGGGACGGGAGAAGCTTTCTTT. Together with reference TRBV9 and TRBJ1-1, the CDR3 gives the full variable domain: DSGVTQTPKHLITATGQRVTLRCSPRSGDLSVYWYQQSLDQGLQFLIQYYNGEERAKGNILERFSAQQFPDLHSELNLSSLELGDSALYFCASSVAAGTGEAFFGQGTRLTVV.

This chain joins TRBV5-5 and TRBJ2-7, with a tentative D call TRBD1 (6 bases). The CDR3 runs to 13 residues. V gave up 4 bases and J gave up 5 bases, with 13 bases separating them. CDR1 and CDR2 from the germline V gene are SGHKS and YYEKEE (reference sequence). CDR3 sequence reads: CASSETGSDEQYF. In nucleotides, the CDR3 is TGTGCCAGCAGCGAAACAGGGTCGGACGAGCAGTACTTC.

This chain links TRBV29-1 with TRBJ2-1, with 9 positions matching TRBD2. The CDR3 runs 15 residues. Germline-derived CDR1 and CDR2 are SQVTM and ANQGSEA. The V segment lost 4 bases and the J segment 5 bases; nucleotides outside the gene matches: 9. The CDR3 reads CSVVQLAGVNNEQFF. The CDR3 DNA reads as TGCAGCGTTGTCCAATTAGCGGGGGTAAACAATGAGCAGTTCTTC.

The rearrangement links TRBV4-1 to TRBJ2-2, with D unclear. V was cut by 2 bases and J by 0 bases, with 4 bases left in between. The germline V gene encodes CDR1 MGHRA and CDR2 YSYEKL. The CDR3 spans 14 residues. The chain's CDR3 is CASSQIANTGELFF. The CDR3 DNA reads TGCGCCAGCAGCCAAATCGCGAACACCGGGGAGCTGTTTTTT.

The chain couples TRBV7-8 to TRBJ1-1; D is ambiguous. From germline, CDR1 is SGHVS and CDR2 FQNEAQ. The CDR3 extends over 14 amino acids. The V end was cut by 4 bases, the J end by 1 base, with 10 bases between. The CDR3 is CASSWVQRNTEAFF. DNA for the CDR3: TGTGCCAGCAGCTGGGTACAGCGGAACACTGAAGCTTTCTTT.

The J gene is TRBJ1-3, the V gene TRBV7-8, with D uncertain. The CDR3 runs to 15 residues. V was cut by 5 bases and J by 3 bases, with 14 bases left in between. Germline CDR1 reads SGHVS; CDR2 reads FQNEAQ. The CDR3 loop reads CASSPRRAGGNTIYF. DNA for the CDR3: TGTGCCAGCAGCCCACGAAGGGCGGGTGGAAACACCATATATTTT.

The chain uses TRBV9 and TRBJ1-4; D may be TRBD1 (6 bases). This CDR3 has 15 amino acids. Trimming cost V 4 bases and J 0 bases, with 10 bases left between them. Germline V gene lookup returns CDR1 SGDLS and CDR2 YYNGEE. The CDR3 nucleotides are TGTGCCAGCAGCCCACACAGGGCAACTAATGAAAAACTGTTTTTT. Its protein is CASSPHRATNEKLFF.

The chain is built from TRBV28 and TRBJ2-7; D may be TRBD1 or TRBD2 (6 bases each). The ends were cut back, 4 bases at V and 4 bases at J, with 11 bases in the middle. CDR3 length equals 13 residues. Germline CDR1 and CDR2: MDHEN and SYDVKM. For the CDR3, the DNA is TGTGCCAGCAGTTGGGGGGCGAGATACGAGCAGTACTTC. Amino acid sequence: CASSWGARYEQYF. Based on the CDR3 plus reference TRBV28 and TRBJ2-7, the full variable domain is DVKVTQSSRYLVKRTGEKVFLECVQDMDHENMFWYRQDPGLGLRLIYFSYDVKMKEKGDIPEGYSVSREKKERFSLILESASTNQTSMYLCASSWGARYEQYFGPGTRLTVT.

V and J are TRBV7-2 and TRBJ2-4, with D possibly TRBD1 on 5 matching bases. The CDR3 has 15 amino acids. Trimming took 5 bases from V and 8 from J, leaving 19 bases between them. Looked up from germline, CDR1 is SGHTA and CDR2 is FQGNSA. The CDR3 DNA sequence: TGTGCCAGCAGCCAGTTCGCTGGGGAAGGGGACATTCAGTACTTC. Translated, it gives CASSQFAGEGDIQYF.

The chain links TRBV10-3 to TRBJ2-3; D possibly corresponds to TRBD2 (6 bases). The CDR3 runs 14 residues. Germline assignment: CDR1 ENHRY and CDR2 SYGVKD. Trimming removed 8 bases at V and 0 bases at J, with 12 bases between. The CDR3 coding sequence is TGTGCCATCGGCGGGGCCTCTAGCACAGATACGCAGTATTTT. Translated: CAIGGASSTDTQYF.